This T cell receptor (beta chain) was sequenced during a study of shared clonotypes between healthy human individuals. Findings and caveats of the study: The study found 4.5% to 6% of naive CD4 clonotypes shared across several donors. Non-shared clonotypes had lower generation probabilities than clonotypes shared by all four sorted-subset donors.

Germline values: CDR1 SQVTM, CDR2 ANQGSEA. This CDR3 comprises 13 residues. The V and J ends lost 4 bases and 7 bases respectively, with 17 bases between them. CD45RO negativity and positive selection for CCR7 defined naive CD8 cells, a population that excluded terminally differentiated effector memory CD45RA+ cells. Sequencing used immunoSEQ multiplex PCR; TCRdb keeps in-frame clones, though not all of them. Of some 600,000 clones listed, approximately 96% are singletons. With respect to this clone: Its antigen is unidentified.

The sequenced sample consisted of naive CD8+ T cells sorted from blood. The clonotype comes from a woman aged 30 to 39 in good health. The chain is built from TRBV29-1 and TRBJ2-7; no definite D call. The DNA for the CDR3 is TGCAGCGTTGTACCAGCGAGCCTTAATGAGCAGTACTTC. Translating it yields CSVVPASLNEQYF.